This T cell receptor beta chain is drawn from a study of shared clonotypes between healthy human individuals. Profiling relied on immunoSEQ multiplex PCR, and the TCRdb table lists in-frame clones only, not all of them. The profile shows fewer than 2.5 million clones, 93% of them singletons. It was into CD45RA+ naive and CD45RA-negative memory subsets that the CD4+ cells were split. This CDR3 contains 16 residues. V gene TRBV21-1 combines with J gene TRBJ1-4; the DNA was not used to check the table's D call, TRBD1. TRBV21-1 represents a pseudogene. The TCR originated in a man in his late teens or twenties in good health. Some clones in this sample may be carry-over from other donors' samples. Sequenced material: naive CD4+ T cells from PBMCs. Subset described: CD45RA+ positively selected. CDR3 sequence: CASSKVMRDSNEKLFF. In DNA form, the CDR3 reads TGTGCCAGCAGCAAAGTAATGCGGGACAGTAATGAAAAACTGTTTTTT.